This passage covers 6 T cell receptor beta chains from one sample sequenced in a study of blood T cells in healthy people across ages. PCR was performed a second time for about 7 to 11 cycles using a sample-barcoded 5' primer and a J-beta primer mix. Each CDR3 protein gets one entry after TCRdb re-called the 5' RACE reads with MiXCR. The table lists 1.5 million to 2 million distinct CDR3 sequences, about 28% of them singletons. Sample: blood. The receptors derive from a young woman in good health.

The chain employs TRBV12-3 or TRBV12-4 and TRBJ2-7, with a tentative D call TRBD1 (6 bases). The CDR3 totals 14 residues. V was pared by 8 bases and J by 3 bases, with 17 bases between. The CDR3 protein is CASCSLGTRYEQYF. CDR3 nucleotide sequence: TGTGCCAGCTGCTCGCTCGGGACACGCTACGAGCAGTACTTC.

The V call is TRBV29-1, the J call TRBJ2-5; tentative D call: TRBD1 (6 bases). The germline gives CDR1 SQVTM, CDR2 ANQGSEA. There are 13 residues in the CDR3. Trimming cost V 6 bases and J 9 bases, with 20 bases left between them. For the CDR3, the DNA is TGCAGCGTAGCGAGGACGACAGAGGGGGCCCAGTACTTC. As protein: CSVARTTEGAQYF.

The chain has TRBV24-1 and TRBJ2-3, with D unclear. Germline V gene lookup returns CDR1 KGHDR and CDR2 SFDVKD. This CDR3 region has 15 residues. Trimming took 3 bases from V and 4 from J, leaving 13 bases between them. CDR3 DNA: TGTGCCACCAGTGATCCAAAGGCCCTGGCAGATACGCAGTATTTT. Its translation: CATSDPKALADTQYF.

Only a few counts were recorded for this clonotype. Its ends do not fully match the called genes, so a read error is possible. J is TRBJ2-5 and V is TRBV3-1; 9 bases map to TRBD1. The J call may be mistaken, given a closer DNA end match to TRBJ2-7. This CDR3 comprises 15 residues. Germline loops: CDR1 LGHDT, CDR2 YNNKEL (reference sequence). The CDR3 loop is CARSQPGQGIYEQYF. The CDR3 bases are TGTGCCCGCAGCCAACCGGGACAGGGTATCTACGAGCAGTACTTC.

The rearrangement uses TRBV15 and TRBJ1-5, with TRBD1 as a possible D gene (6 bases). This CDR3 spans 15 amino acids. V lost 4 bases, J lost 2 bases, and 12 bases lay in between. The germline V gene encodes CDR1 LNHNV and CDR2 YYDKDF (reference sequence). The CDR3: CATSKRGSGNQPQHF. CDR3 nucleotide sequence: TGTGCCACCAGCAAGAGGGGGAGCGGCAATCAGCCCCAGCATTTT.

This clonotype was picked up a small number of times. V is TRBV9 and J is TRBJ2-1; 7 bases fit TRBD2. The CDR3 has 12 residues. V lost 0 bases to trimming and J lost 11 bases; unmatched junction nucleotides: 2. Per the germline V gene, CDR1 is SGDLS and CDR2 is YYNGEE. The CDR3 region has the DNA TGTGCCAGCAGCGTAGAGCGGGGAAAGCAGTTCTTC. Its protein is CASSVERGKQFF.